This entry lists 17 T cell receptor beta chains sequenced from one sample in a study of T cell repertoires in ileal Crohn's disease (dated by TCRdb to about 2019). The library was built by means of the immunoSEQ multiplex PCR assay. Not all clones reach the TCRdb copy of this immuneACCESS table, which keeps in-frame sequences only. Checked studies attribute under half of the gap to unresolved V genes and leave the rest unexplained. The sample has 730 or so clones on record, 85% to 95% of them singletons. The ten largest clones add up to around 3.5% of the sample. This specimen's time point label, per the study, means: neoterminal ileum biopsy at postoperative endoscopy, about 6 months after surgery. The sample comprised ileal tissue. These receptors all stem from an adult with Crohn's disease.

This chain links TRBV5-1 with TRBJ2-7; 10 bases agree with TRBD2. This CDR3 is built from 15 residues. Per germline, CDR1 SGHRS and CDR2 YFSETQ. V lost 0 bases, J lost 5 bases, and 5 bases stayed unmatched. The CDR3 bases are TGCGCCAGCAGCTTGGGTACTAGCGGGATCGACGAGCAGTACTTC. It is translated as CASSLGTSGIDEQYF.

The V and J genes are TRBV6-5 and TRBJ1-5; the D is unclear. In germline, CDR1 is MNHEY, CDR2 SVGAGI. Trimming cost V 4 bases and J 9 bases, with 13 bases left between them. The CDR3 contains 13 residues. The CDR3 DNA sequence: TGTGCCAGCAGTTCTCTACGTGGAGGGCCCCAGCATTTT. Its translation is CASSSLRGGPQHF.

CDR3 region: CASSHRGMNTEAFF. The CDR3, as DNA: TGTGCCAGCAGTCACAGGGGGATGAACACTGAAGCTTTCTTT. The chain employs TRBV28 and TRBJ1-1, with 8 bases aligning to TRBD1. With 5 bases clipped from V and 0 bases from J, the junction kept 2 bases outside the gene matches. Per the germline V gene, CDR1 is MDHEN and CDR2 is SYDVKM. The CDR3 spans 14 residues. Supplemented by reference TRBV28 and TRBJ1-1, the full variable domain reads DVKVTQSSRYLVKRTGEKVFLECVQDMDHENMFWYRQDPGLGLRLIYFSYDVKMKEKGDIPEGYSVSREKKERFSLILESASTNQTSMYLCASSHRGMNTEAFFGQGTRLTVV.

The V call is TRBV30, the J call TRBJ1-3; D is ambiguous. V was trimmed by 0 bases and J by 9 bases, leaving 15 bases between them. The V gene's germline CDR1 is GTSNPN and CDR2 SVGIG (reference sequence). This CDR3 has 14 residues. The CDR3, as DNA: TGTGCCTGGAGTGTACTTCCGGGCCGGAGCACCATATATTTT. Translated: CAWSVLPGRSTIYF. The whole variable domain, filled in from reference TRBV30 and TRBJ1-3, reads SQTIHQWPATLVQPVGSPLSLECTVEGTSNPNLYWYRQAAGRGLQLLFYSVGIGQISSEVPQNLSASRPQDRQFILSSKKLLLSDSGFYLCAWSVLPGRSTIYFGEGSWLTVV.

This clone was picked up one time. This sequence joins TRBV9 and TRBJ1-6; TRBD1 matches 9 bases. Germline V gene lookup returns CDR1 SGDLS and CDR2 YYNGEE. The V gene end was trimmed by 4 bases and the J gene end by 10 bases; junction bases not matched to a gene: 9. The CDR3 covers 15 residues. The CDR3 region has the DNA TGTGCCAGCAGCATTACAGGGGGCCTCTGGTCACCCCTCCACTTT. Amino acid sequence: CASSITGGLWSPLHF.

V is TRBV5-1 and J is TRBJ2-5, with D hard to call. The V and J ends lost 0 bases and 5 bases respectively, with 8 bases between them. CDR1 and CDR2 from the germline V gene are SGHRS and YFSETQ. The CDR3 length is 13 residues. CDR3 DNA sequence: TGCGCCAGCAGCTTGGCGATCGGGGAGACCCAGTACTTC. It translates to CASSLAIGETQYF.

This clone has a single count. This rearrangement joins TRBV5-1 to TRBJ1-5, with D maybe TRBD1 (6 bases). The CDR3 sequence is 14 residues long. V was shortened by 0 bases and J by 5 bases, with 9 bases between the two germline ends. Germline V lookup: CDR1 SGHRS, CDR2 YFSETQ. DNA for the CDR3: TGCGCCAGCAGCTTGGGAGGGGGGGATCAGCCCCAGCATTTT. It codes for CASSLGGGDQPQHF.

The rearrangement links TRBV4-2 to TRBJ2-1; D is ambiguous. The V and J ends lost 4 bases and 6 bases respectively, with 10 bases between them. Germline values: CDR1 LGHNA, CDR2 YNFKEQ. The CDR3 has 13 amino acids. The CDR3 DNA reads TGTGCCAGCAGCCCGTTAGCTCCCAATGAGCAGTTCTTC. It translates to CASSPLAPNEQFF.

J is TRBJ2-2 and V is TRBV7-6, with D perhaps matching TRBD2 (5 bases). Germline-derived CDR1 and CDR2 are SGHVS and FNYEAQ. CDR3 length: 14 amino acids. Trimming cost V 5 bases and J 3 bases, with 10 bases left between them. As DNA, the CDR3 is TGTGCCAGCAGCCTAGTCGGGGACACCGGGGAGCTGTTTTTT. Residues: CASSLVGDTGELFF.

The chain uses TRBV29-1 and TRBJ2-5; 7 positions agree with TRBD2. Germline lookup yields CDR1 SQVTM and CDR2 ANQGSEA. CDR3 length equals 14 residues. After removal of 7 bases from V and 3 bases from J, the junction contained 11 bases not matched to a gene. CDR3 residues: CSARDPGGKETQYF. The CDR3 DNA reads TGCAGCGCGCGAGATCCGGGGGGTAAAGAGACCCAGTACTTC.

The genes are TRBV18 and TRBJ1-2; D not resolved. Trimming cost V 1 base and J 2 bases, with 8 bases left between them. Germline lookup yields CDR1 KGHSH and CDR2 LQKENI. There are 14 residues in the CDR3. The CDR3 DNA sequence: TGTGCCAGCTCACCACAGGGCCCAAACTATGGCTACACCTTC. As protein: CASSPQGPNYGYTF.

This clone has more than one count but fewer than ten. V usage is TRBV6-1 and J usage is TRBJ2-5; D gene unclear. V lost 4 bases, J lost 4 bases, and 10 bases lay in between. Germline loops: CDR1 MNHNS, CDR2 SASEGT. CDR3 size: 13 residues. The CDR3: CASSVDSPETQYF. The CDR3 coding sequence is TGTGCCAGCAGTGTAGACTCCCCAGAGACCCAGTACTTC.

The rearrangement uses TRBV5-6 and TRBJ1-2, with 8 bases fitting TRBD1. Germline loops: CDR1 SGHDT, CDR2 YYEEEE. The CDR3 loop spans 15 amino acids. V lost 4 bases and J lost 3; bases outside the gene matches: 8. Here the CDR3 reads CASSLQGAVYYGYTF. CDR3 coding DNA: TGTGCCAGCAGCCTTCAGGGGGCGGTTTACTATGGCTACACCTTC.

Only one count was recorded for this clone. The CDR3 reads CASSLSPLYEQYF. In DNA, the CDR3 is TGTGCCAGCAGTTTATCCCCCCTCTACGAGCAGTACTTC. This rearrangement joins TRBV27 to TRBJ2-7; the D is unclear. V gave up 0 bases and J gave up 3 bases, with 6 bases separating them. Per germline, CDR1 MNHEY and CDR2 SMNVEV (reference sequence). The CDR3 length is 13 residues.

This chain connects TRBV4-3 to TRBJ2-1, with D perhaps TRBD2 (6 bases). V was pared by 0 bases and J by 3 bases, with 12 bases between. The CDR3 contains 16 residues. In germline, CDR1 is LGHNA, CDR2 YSLEER. The CDR3 loop reads CASSQEVLALYNEQFF. DNA for the CDR3: TGCGCCAGCAGCCAAGAAGTACTAGCTCTCTACAATGAGCAGTTCTTC.

This sequence joins TRBV19 and TRBJ1-5; D unclear. V was cut by 4 bases and J by 5 bases, with 18 bases left in between. CDR1 and CDR2 (germline): LNHDA, SQIVND (reference sequence). There are 16 residues in the CDR3. The CDR3 loop reads CASSTLGTVADQPQHF. For the CDR3, the DNA is TGTGCCAGTAGTACCTTGGGCACAGTAGCGGATCAGCCCCAGCATTTT.

This clone was seen just once. The J gene is TRBJ2-5, the V gene TRBV18; no reliable D call. The CDR3 spans 14 residues. Trimming stripped 4 bases from V and 2 bases from J, with 11 bases between. Germline-derived CDR1 and CDR2 are KGHSH and LQKENI. The CDR3, as DNA: TGTGCCAGCTCACTCCATCCGCAACAAGAGACCCAGTACTTC. This encodes CASSLHPQQETQYF. Filled out from reference TRBV18 and TRBJ2-5, the complete variable domain reads NAGVMQNPRHLVRRRGQEARLRCSPMKGHSHVYWYRQLPEEGLKFMVYLQKENIIDESGMPKERFSAEFPKEGPSILRIQQVVRGDSAAYFCASSLHPQQETQYFGPGTRLLVL.